This T cell receptor (beta chain) appears in the sequencing data of a study of OX40 agonist ivuxolimab in advanced cancers. About the research overall: Three patients had partial responses: one hepatocellular carcinoma, two cutaneous melanoma.

Notes on the study in general: Averaging showed that CD8+ T cells had more expanded clones than CD4+ did.

Concerning this clone: What it recognizes is unknown.

Libraries were prepared by immunoSEQ multiplex PCR; TCRdb keeps only in-frame clonotypes and omits some of them. The table lists fewer than 65,000 clones, approximately 90% of them singletons. The receptor comes from an adult with an advanced solid tumor such as melanoma, head and neck, liver or kidney cancer. Specimen: CD4+ or CD8+ T cells sorted from blood, collected in a trial of the OX40 agonist ivuxolimab.

The CDR3 sequence: CASSRRLAGNTGELFF. CDR3 in DNA: TGTGCCAGCAGCCGAAGACTAGCGGGGAACACCGGGGAGCTGTTTTTT. The gene calls are TRBV7-2 and TRBJ2-2; the match to TRBD2 covers 10 bases. V shed 5 bases, J shed 1 base, and the junction held 4 bases outside the gene matches. There are 16 residues in the CDR3. Per germline, CDR1 SGHTA and CDR2 FQGNSA.